This paragraph covers one TCR beta chain sequence. Its specificity is not known. V lost 4 bases to trimming and J lost 3 bases; unmatched junction nucleotides: 7. CDR1 and CDR2 from the germline V gene are SEHNR and FQNEAQ (reference sequence). The length of the CDR3 is 15 residues. These data are taken from a study of cytomegalovirus exposure and HLA in healthy donors. General observations from the study: In a later analysis, an Asian-associated ancestry cluster reportedly showed fewer N-insertions than the approximately 610-donor mean.

PCR amplification relied on 60 Vbeta primers (plus 13 Jbeta primers). Using immunoSEQ multiplex PCR, the repertoire was profiled, and TCRdb retains in-frame clones only, with some absent. The sample contains roughly 84,000 clones, around 68% of which appear only once. The genes are TRBV7-9 and TRBJ2-7; 9 bases line up with TRBD1. The source material was PBMCs. This TCR came from a woman between 40 and 55 years old in good health and CMV-seropositive. DNA for the CDR3: TGTGCCAGCAGCTCGCCCGGGACAGGGCACTACGAGCAGTACTTC. This gives the protein CASSSPGTGHYEQYF.